The rows below give T cell receptor beta chains drawn from one sample of a study of T cells in Graves' hyperthyroidism and ophthalmopathy. TCRdb ran MiXCR on the multiplex PCR reads and lists one entry per CDR3 protein. The sample carries 270,000 or so distinct CDR3 sequences, under 30% recorded once. The sample comprised blood. The source is a man aged 35-49 years with Graves' hyperthyroidism that later progressed to Graves' ophthalmopathy. Both conserved end residues are part of each CDR3. A D gene is named only where the DNA matches it firmly. Not every row has a clone size; where given, it reads once, few, many or a size class.

clone_size	v_call	d_call	cdr3_aa
once	TRBV20-1	.	CSARAGVKSNQPQHF
many	TRBV5-1	TRBD1	CASSTGQGEEQYF
.	TRBV12-3/TRBV12-4	TRBD1	CASRVKRQGVSRTEAFF
.	TRBV28	.	CASSAGYSQETQYF
many	TRBV10-3	TRBD1	CAISEGTVTSYGYTF
many	TRBV12-3/TRBV12-4	.	CASSLSRTYQPQHF
many	TRBV27	TRBD1	CASSSWANWDRGQSNQPQHF
few	TRBV12-3/TRBV12-4	TRBD2	CASKASGHEQYF
many	TRBV2	TRBD1	CASRVQGAYGYTF
many	TRBV20-1	TRBD1	CSARDFRDRGYEQYF
many	TRBV12-3/TRBV12-4	.	CASSLSLGQRNYGYTF
many	TRBV28	.	CASSLYVGGERAQYF